This T cell receptor (beta chain) was found in a study of regulatory T cells in long-lasting Graves disease. Regarding the study as a whole: TRBV28, TRBJ1-2 and TRBJ2-5 were segments that persistent disease favored.

Library construction for TCR beta used iRepertoire HTBI primers and Arm-PCR of CDR3 regions. TCRdb passed the multiplex PCR reads through MiXCR, listing each CDR3 protein once. Of 530,000 or so distinct CDR3 sequences detected, 16% appear once; the ten largest clones hold 9.5% to 15%. This clonotype was seen ten or more times. Its antigen is not identified. Time point reported: newly diagnosed GD, antithyroid drugs for less than 3 months. PBMC RNA served as the TCR library source. V was trimmed by 2 bases and J by 0 bases, leaving 10 bases between them. CDR3 size: 14 residues. Germline CDR1 reads GTSNPN; CDR2 reads SVGIG (reference sequence). The same sample was also studied in work on T cells in Graves' hyperthyroidism and ophthalmopathy. That study reports: Each patient was aged 18 to 65 and had newly diagnosed hyperthyroidism of under 2 months' duration.

The sample in question was peripheral blood mononuclear cells (PBMCs), obtained at new diagnosis, from a patient treated with antithyroid drugs. This clonotype was sampled from a man aged 18 to 30 with Graves disease. The chain recombines TRBV30 with TRBJ1-1, with D perhaps TRBD1 (5 bases). The CDR3, as DNA: TGTGCCTGGAGTCCCGACAGTCTGAACACTGAAGCTTTCTTT. Translating gives CAWSPDSLNTEAFF.